The 30 T cell receptor beta chains in this list originate from one sample, sequenced in a study of long-term antiretroviral therapy in people with HIV. A v3.0 immunoSEQ assay was performed at survey level. The assay was immunoSEQ multiplex PCR, and TCRdb's table has in-frame clones only and misses some. The data contain some 24,000 clones, approximately 90% of them singletons. Sequencing was performed on unsorted PBMCs, taken 1.8 years before starting antiretroviral therapy. These TCRs come from a man aged 45-60 years with HIV.

The rearrangement joins TRBV7-3 to TRBJ2-3; 15 bases line up with TRBD2. The ends lost 4 bases at V and 4 bases at J; junction bases unmatched: 3. Germline CDR1 and CDR2: SGHTA and FQGTGA. CDR3 size: 16 residues. In DNA, the CDR3 is TGTGCCAGCAGCTCCGGACTAGCGGGAGGGTCAGATACGCAGTATTTT. Amino acids: CASSSGLAGGSDTQYF.

This rearrangement joins TRBV6-5 to TRBJ1-6, with D uncertain. V was trimmed by 6 bases and J by 7 bases, leaving 10 bases between them. The CDR3 covers 13 residues. CDR1 is MNHEY and CDR2 is SVGAGI in the germline V gene. The CDR3 protein is CASREQLNSPLHF. For the CDR3, the DNA is TGTGCCAGCAGAGAACAGCTGAATTCACCCCTCCACTTT.

The chain carries TRBV19 and TRBJ1-5; a possible D gene is TRBD1 (5 bases). Looked up from germline, CDR1 is LNHDA and CDR2 is SQIVND (reference sequence). The CDR3 runs 14 residues. Trimming took 8 bases from V and 6 from J, leaving 17 bases between them. CDR3 amino acids: CASLTAGQGQPQHF. CDR3 DNA: TGTGCCAGTTTGACAGCAGGGCAGGGTCAGCCCCAGCATTTT. Complete variable domain (other parts from reference TRBV19 and TRBJ1-5): DGGITQSPKYLFRKEGQNVTLSCEQNLNHDAMYWYRQDPGQGLRLIYYSQIVNDFQKGDIAEGYSVSREKKESFPLTVTSAQKNPTAFYLCASLTAGQGQPQHFGDGTRLSIL.

V usage is TRBV5-1 and J usage is TRBJ1-5; D is unresolved. Germline CDR1 reads SGHRS; CDR2 reads YFSETQ. Trimming took 4 bases from V and 5 from J, leaving 19 bases between them. This CDR3 contains 16 residues. The CDR3 sequence is CASSQDGVTGYQPQHF. The CDR3 bases are TGCGCCAGCAGCCAGGATGGGGTGACGGGATATCAGCCCCAGCATTTT.

The chain is built from TRBV5-1 and TRBJ2-1; 9 bases map to TRBD1. J lost 5 bases, V lost 5 bases, and 8 bases had no gene match. Per the germline V gene, CDR1 is SGHRS and CDR2 is YFSETQ. The CDR3 spans 15 residues. The CDR3 coding sequence is TGCGCCAGCAGACAAGGGACAGGGACAAACAATGAGCAGTTCTTC. Protein product: CASRQGTGTNNEQFF.

The V gene is TRBV5-1, the J gene TRBJ2-6; D is possibly TRBD2 (5 bases). Germline V lookup: CDR1 SGHRS, CDR2 YFSETQ. The ends were cut back, 10 bases at V and 0 bases at J, with 17 bases in the middle. The CDR3 extends over 16 amino acids. CDR3: CASTLGLSSGANVLTF. The CDR3 nucleotides read TGCGCCTCCACCCTAGGACTGAGCTCTGGGGCCAACGTCCTGACTTTC.

The chain couples TRBV5-1 to TRBJ1-1, with D possibly TRBD1 on 5 matching bases. The CDR3 is made up of 14 amino acids. V lost 0 bases and J lost 3, with 9 bases in between. CDR1 and CDR2 (germline): SGHRS, YFSETQ. The CDR3 here is CASSLAGPHTEAFF. CDR3 DNA: TGCGCCAGCAGCTTGGCAGGGCCACACACTGAAGCTTTCTTT.

The chain combines TRBV25-1 with TRBJ1-5, with 7 bases matching TRBD1. The CDR3 runs to 16 residues. The germline V gene has CDR1 MGHDK and CDR2 SYGVNS. The J segment lost 5 bases and the V segment lost 4 bases, leaving 11 bases of the junction unmatched. The CDR3, as DNA: TGTGCCAGCAGTGGGGACTCCGGGACAGCCTATCAGCCCCAGCATTTT. This encodes CASSGDSGTAYQPQHF.

The chain uses TRBV7-6 and TRBJ1-4; D might be TRBD1 (5 bases). The CDR3 is made up of 15 amino acids. V lost 5 bases and J lost 7, with 17 bases in between. Germline CDR1 is SGHVS and CDR2 is FNYEAQ. The CDR3 loop reads CASSPDFGGGEKLFF. For the CDR3, the DNA is TGTGCCAGCAGCCCGGACTTCGGGGGGGGTGAAAAACTGTTTTTT.

V gene TRBV6-6 combines with J gene TRBJ1-1, with a possible D match to TRBD1 (6 bases). Trimming removed 0 bases at V and 1 base at J, with 9 bases between. This CDR3 region has 15 residues. Germline CDR1 reads MNHNY; CDR2 reads SVGAGI (reference sequence). The CDR3 DNA reads TGTGCCAGCAGTTACTCGGGACAAGGGAACACTGAAGCTTTCTTT. Translated, it gives CASSYSGQGNTEAFF.

The V gene is TRBV5-4, the J gene TRBJ2-3; no definite D call. V shed 1 base and J shed 0 bases, with 6 bases lying between them. Germline V gene sequence: CDR1 SGHNT, CDR2 YYREEE (reference sequence). There are 14 residues in the CDR3. The CDR3 loop is CASSLLESTDTQYF. CDR3 sequence (DNA): TGTGCCAGCAGCTTGCTAGAGAGCACAGATACGCAGTATTTT.

V is TRBV5-4 and J is TRBJ2-5; perhaps TRBD1 as D (5 bases). Germline CDR1 reads SGHNT; CDR2 reads YYREEE (reference sequence). The ends were cut back, 2 bases at V and 2 bases at J, with 19 bases in the middle. The CDR3 covers 17 residues. CDR3 sequence reads: CASSFGPLRQQQETQYF. The CDR3 nucleotides are TGTGCCAGCAGCTTCGGCCCATTACGACAGCAGCAAGAGACCCAGTACTTC.

The chain joins TRBV5-1 to TRBJ2-7, with D perhaps matching TRBD2 (6 bases). Trimming took 4 bases from V and 4 from J, leaving 18 bases between them. Germline loops: CDR1 SGHRS, CDR2 YFSETQ. The CDR3 runs to 15 residues. The CDR3 DNA reads TGCGCCAGCAGCCCATCACCGGGAGATGCTTACGAGCAGTACTTC. The encoded protein is CASSPSPGDAYEQYF.

This clone occurred once. This chain uses TRBV6-5 with TRBJ1-5; D gene uncertain. The ends were cut back, 6 bases at V and 4 bases at J, with 16 bases in the middle. Germline CDR1 and CDR2: MNHEY and SVGAGI. The CDR3 is 15 residues long. CDR3 DNA sequence: TGTGCCAGCAGCGATTCCAGAGCTGAGAATCAGCCCCAGCATTTT. It yields the protein CASSDSRAENQPQHF.

V gene TRBV18 combines with J gene TRBJ2-7, with 9 bases identical to TRBD1. The germline CDR1 and CDR2 sequences are KGHSH and LQKENI. CDR3 size: 14 residues. Trimming at V came to 2 bases and at J to 2 bases, leaving 1 base not matched to a gene. CDR3 in DNA: TGTGCCAGCTCACCAGGGACAGGGACCTACGAGCAGTACTTC. It is translated as CASSPGTGTYEQYF.

V usage is TRBV5-1 and J usage is TRBJ2-7; the match to TRBD1 covers 7 bases. V trimming: 4 bases; J trimming: 3 bases; junction bases outside the gene matches: 7. CDR1 is SGHRS, CDR2 YFSETQ, per germline. This CDR3 is 14 amino acids long. CDR3 residues: CASSLTGVSYEQYF. The DNA of the CDR3 is TGCGCCAGCAGCCTTACAGGGGTCAGCTACGAGCAGTACTTC. The full variable domain, with the rest looked up from reference TRBV5-1 and TRBJ2-7, is KAGVTQTPRYLIKTRGQQVTLSCSPISGHRSVSWYQQTPGQGLQFLFEYFSETQRNKGNFPGRFSGRQFSNSRSEMNVSTLELGDSALYLCASSLTGVSYEQYFGPGTRLTVT.

The chain links TRBV30 to TRBJ1-1, with a weak D call TRBD1 (5 bases). The CDR3 runs 13 residues. CDR1 GTSNPN and CDR2 SVGIG come from the germline V gene (reference sequence). The ends were cut back, 4 bases at V and 10 bases at J, with 19 bases in the middle. The CDR3 DNA reads TGTGCCTGGACGGGGACCCTCTCGGTCGGAGCTTTCTTT. This sequence encodes CAWTGTLSVGAFF.

This clone was observed once. This rearrangement joins TRBV4-3 to TRBJ1-1; D gene ambiguous. The CDR3 consists of 15 residues. The germline CDR1 and CDR2 sequences are LGHNA and YSLEER. V was shortened by 1 base and J by 5 bases, with 14 bases between the two germline ends. The CDR3 is CASSQGFTRETEAFF. Here the CDR3 DNA reads TGCGCCAGCAGCCAAGGGTTCACCCGGGAAACTGAAGCTTTCTTT.

This chain links TRBV5-4 with TRBJ2-2, with D perhaps being TRBD1 or TRBD2 (6 bases each). There are 15 residues in the CDR3. Germline V gene data show CDR1 as SGHNT and CDR2 as YYREEE (reference sequence). V shed 0 bases and J shed 4 bases, with 10 bases lying between them. The CDR3 region is CASSLGGAGTGELFF. CDR3 DNA: TGTGCCAGCAGCTTGGGGGGGGCGGGCACCGGGGAGCTGTTTTTT.

The gene calls are TRBV27 and TRBJ1-5; D is unresolved. CDR1 is MNHEY, CDR2 SMNVEV, per germline (reference sequence). The V and J ends lost 8 bases and 4 bases respectively, with 12 bases between them. This CDR3 comprises 13 residues. The CDR3 DNA reads TGTGCCAGCCGTTCCGCGGGGAATCAGCCCCAGCATTTT. Residues: CASRSAGNQPQHF.

The CDR3 protein is CASSTRIPGFF. DNA of the CDR3: TGTGCCAGCAGTACAAGAATACCTGGCTTCTTT. This chain uses TRBV2 with TRBJ1-1; D unclear. The CDR3 runs to 11 residues. Trimming shortened V by 5 bases and J by 14 bases, and 15 bases separated the two germline ends. Germline V gene data show CDR1 as SNHLY and CDR2 as FYNNEI. The full variable domain, rest sourced from reference TRBV2 and TRBJ1-1, is EPEVTQTPSHQVTQMGQEVILRCVPISNHLYFYWYRQILGQKVEFLVSFYNNEISEKSEIFDDQFSVERPDGSNFTLKIRSTKLEDSAMYFCASSTRIPGFFGQGTRLTVV.

The chain has TRBV6-1 and TRBJ2-5; D might be TRBD2 (6 bases). V gave up 6 bases and J gave up 0 bases, with 11 bases separating them. CDR3 length: 14 residues. The germline gives CDR1 MNHNS, CDR2 SASEGT. CDR3 nucleotides: TGTGCCAGCAGACCGGGACTCTACCAAGAGACCCAGTACTTC. Translating it yields CASRPGLYQETQYF.

The V call is TRBV4-3, the J call TRBJ2-3; D ambiguous. The CDR3 runs 16 residues. Deletions cut 4 bases from V and 0 bases from J, with 14 bases between. Germline CDR1 LGHNA, CDR2 YSLEER. The CDR3, as DNA: TGCGCCAGCAGCCTCCTCTTGGAAGCTAGCACAGATACGCAGTATTTT. Translation: CASSLLLEASTDTQYF.

The genes are TRBV5-4 and TRBJ1-6; tentative D call: TRBD1 (6 bases). Germline lookup yields CDR1 SGHNT and CDR2 YYREEE (reference sequence). The CDR3 totals 14 residues. V gave up 1 base and J gave up 7 bases, with 9 bases separating them. The DNA of the CDR3 is TGTGCCAGCAGCTTGAGTAGGGGGAATTCACCCCTCCACTTT. It is translated as CASSLSRGNSPLHF.

This clone came up a few times. The V gene is TRBV29-1, the J gene TRBJ2-7; 8 bases line up with TRBD1. V shed 6 bases and J 7 bases; nucleotides not matched to a gene: 8. The CDR3 length is 12 residues. Germline values: CDR1 SQVTM, CDR2 ANQGSEA. The CDR3: CSVRQGYREQYF. CDR3 in DNA: TGCAGCGTCCGACAGGGGTATAGGGAGCAGTACTTC.

The chain joins TRBV7-2 to TRBJ1-1; no reliable D call. The CDR3 consists of 14 residues. The V end was cut by 1 base, the J end by 3 bases, with 9 bases between. In germline, CDR1 is SGHTA, CDR2 FQGNSA. The CDR3 coding sequence is TGTGCCAGCAGCTTAGACAGCCATTACACTGAAGCTTTCTTT. Translated, it gives CASSLDSHYTEAFF.

The chain is built from TRBV7-7 and TRBJ2-5; 7 bases map to TRBD2. The CDR3 totals 15 residues. Trimming took 2 bases from V and 2 from J; bases not matched to a gene: 5. In germline, CDR1 is SSHAT, CDR2 FNYEAQ (reference sequence). CDR3 DNA sequence: TGTGCCAGCAGCTTAAGGCTAGCGGAACAAGAGACCCAGTACTTC. As protein: CASSLRLAEQETQYF.

The CDR3 DNA is TGTGCCAGCAGTTTATTTGGTCGAGTCGGGGAGCTGTTTTTT. This encodes CASSLFGRVGELFF. The chain combines TRBV27 with TRBJ2-2; D gene uncertain. Germline V lookup: CDR1 MNHEY, CDR2 SMNVEV (reference sequence). Trimming left V 1 base short and J 7 bases short, with 10 bases between. The CDR3 totals 14 residues.

The J gene is TRBJ2-7, the V gene TRBV29-1; D gene ambiguous. Germline CDR1 SQVTM, CDR2 ANQGSEA. The CDR3 is made up of 14 amino acids. Trimming removed 1 base at V and 0 bases at J, with 10 bases between. The DNA for the CDR3 is TGCAGCGTTGAAGGCCAGTGGAGCTCCTACGAGCAGTACTTC. This codes for CSVEGQWSSYEQYF.

This clone was counted a single time. The V gene is TRBV5-4, the J gene TRBJ1-1; the D gene is possibly TRBD1 (5 bases). The CDR3 spans 15 residues. Germline CDR1 is SGHNT and CDR2 is YYREEE (reference sequence). Trimming pared 0 bases from V and 1 base from J, leaving 10 bases between. CDR3 nucleotide sequence: TGTGCCAGCAGCTTGGCCCGGGACGGGAACACTGAAGCTTTCTTT. This translates into CASSLARDGNTEAFF.